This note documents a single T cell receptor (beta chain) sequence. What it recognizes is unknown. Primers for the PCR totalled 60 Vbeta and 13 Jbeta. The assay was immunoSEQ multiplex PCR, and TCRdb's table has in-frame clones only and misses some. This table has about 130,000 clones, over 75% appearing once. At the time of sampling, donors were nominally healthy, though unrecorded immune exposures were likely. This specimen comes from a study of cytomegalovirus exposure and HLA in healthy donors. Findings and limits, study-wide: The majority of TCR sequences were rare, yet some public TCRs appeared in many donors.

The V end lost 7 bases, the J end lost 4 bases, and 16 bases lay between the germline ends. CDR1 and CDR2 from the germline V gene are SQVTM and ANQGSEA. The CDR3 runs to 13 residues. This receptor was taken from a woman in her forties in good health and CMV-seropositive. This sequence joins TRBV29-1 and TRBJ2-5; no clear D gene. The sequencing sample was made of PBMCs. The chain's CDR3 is CSGFRVVGETQYF. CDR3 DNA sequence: TGCAGCGGTTTTCGGGTGGTGGGAGAGACCCAGTACTTC.